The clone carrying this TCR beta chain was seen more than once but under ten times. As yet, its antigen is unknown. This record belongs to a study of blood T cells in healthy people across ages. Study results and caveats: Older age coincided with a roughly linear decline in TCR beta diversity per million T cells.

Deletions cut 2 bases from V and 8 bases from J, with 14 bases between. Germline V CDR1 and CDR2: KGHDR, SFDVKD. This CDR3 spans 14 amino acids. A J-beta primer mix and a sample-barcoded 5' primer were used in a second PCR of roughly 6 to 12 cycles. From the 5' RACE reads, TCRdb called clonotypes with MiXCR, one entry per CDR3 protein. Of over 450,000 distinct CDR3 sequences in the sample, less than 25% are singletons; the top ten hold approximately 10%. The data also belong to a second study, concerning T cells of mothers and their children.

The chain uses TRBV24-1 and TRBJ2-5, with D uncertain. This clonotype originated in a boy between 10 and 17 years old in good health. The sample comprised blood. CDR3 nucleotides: TGTGCCACCAGTGATTCCCGGGCCCCGTCAACCCAGTACTTC. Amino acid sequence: CATSDSRAPSTQYF.